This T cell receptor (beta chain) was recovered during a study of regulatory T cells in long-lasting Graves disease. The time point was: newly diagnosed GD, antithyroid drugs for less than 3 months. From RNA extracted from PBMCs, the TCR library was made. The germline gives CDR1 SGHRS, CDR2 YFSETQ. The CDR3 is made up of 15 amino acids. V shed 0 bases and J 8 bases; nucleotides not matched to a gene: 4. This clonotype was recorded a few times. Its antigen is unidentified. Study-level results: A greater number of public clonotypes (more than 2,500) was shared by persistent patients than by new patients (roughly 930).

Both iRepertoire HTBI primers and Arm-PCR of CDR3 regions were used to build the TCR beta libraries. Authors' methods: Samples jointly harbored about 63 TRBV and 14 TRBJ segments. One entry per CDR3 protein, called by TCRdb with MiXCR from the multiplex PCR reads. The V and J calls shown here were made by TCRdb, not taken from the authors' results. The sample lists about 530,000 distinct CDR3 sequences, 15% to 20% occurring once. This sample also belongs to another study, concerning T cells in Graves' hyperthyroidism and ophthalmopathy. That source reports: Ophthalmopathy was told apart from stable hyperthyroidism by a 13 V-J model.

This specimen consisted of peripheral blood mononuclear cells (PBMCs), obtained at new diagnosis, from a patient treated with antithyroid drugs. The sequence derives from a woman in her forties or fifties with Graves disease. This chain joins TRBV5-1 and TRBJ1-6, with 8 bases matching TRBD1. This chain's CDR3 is CASSLGQGRDSPLHF. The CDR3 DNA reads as TGCGCCAGCAGCTTGGGACAGGGGAGGGATTCACCCCTCCACTTT. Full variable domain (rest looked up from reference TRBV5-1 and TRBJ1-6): KAGVTQTPRYLIKTRGQQVTLSCSPISGHRSVSWYQQTPGQGLQFLFEYFSETQRNKGNFPGRFSGRQFSNSRSEMNVSTLELGDSALYLCASSLGQGRDSPLHFGNGTRLTVT.